These T cell receptor beta chains were read from a single sample in a study of metastatic and nonmetastatic thyroid tumors. TCRdb re-called clones via MiXCR from the PCR reads. The repertoire has around 65,000 clones, about 14% of them found once; the top ten carry approximately 7%. Sequenced: blood. The receptors shown here come from a male donor with papillary thyroid cancer or a benign thyroid nodule (not recorded which). Some clones in this sample may be carry-over from other donors' samples. Each CDR3 is given with its conserved first and last residue. Fields, in order: CDR3 DNA, CDR3 protein, V gene, J gene, clone size, D gene. D genes are given only for firm matches. Clone size, where shown, is once, few, many, or a class for clones that have expanded.

DNA: TGTGCCAGCAGGACGGGTGCCTTTGGAAACACCATATATTTT
CDR3: CASRTGAFGNTIYF
V: TRBV6-2/TRBV6-3
J: TRBJ1-3
size: few
D: .

DNA: TGTGCCAGCATTATTACAGGGCTTGGTACTGAAGCTTTCTTT
CDR3: CASIITGLGTEAFF
V: TRBV27
J: TRBJ1-1
size: .
D: .

DNA: TGTGCCAGCATCAGGGAGGCAGAGACCCAGTACTTC
CDR3: CASIREAETQYF
V: TRBV2
J: TRBJ2-5
size: many
D: .

DNA: TGTGCCAGCAGCCAAGAAAGCGGCACTAAAGAGACCCAGTACTTC
CDR3: CASSQESGTKETQYF
V: TRBV3-1
J: TRBJ2-5
size: many
D: .

DNA: TGTGCCAGCAGTTTATACCGGGACGGTACAGATACGCAGTATTTT
CDR3: CASSLYRDGTDTQYF
V: TRBV28
J: TRBJ2-3
size: many
D: .

DNA: TGTGCCAGCAGCTTCCCCGATATGAACACTGAAGCTTTCTTT
CDR3: CASSFPDMNTEAFF
V: TRBV5-5
J: TRBJ1-1
size: many
D: .

DNA: TGTGCCACCAGTGATTTGAGGGGACGAAGAGAAGGAACCGGGGAGCTGTTTTTT
CDR3: CATSDLRGRREGTGELFF
V: TRBV24-1
J: TRBJ2-2
size: many
D: .

DNA: TGTGCCAGCAGCTCCCACGGGGGTGGGGACACTGAAGCTTTCTTT
CDR3: CASSSHGGGDTEAFF
V: TRBV7-9
J: TRBJ1-1
size: many
D: .

DNA: TGTGCCAGCAGAGGAGGCCCCATCAGGAACGAGCAGTTCTTC
CDR3: CASRGGPIRNEQFF
V: TRBV11-2
J: TRBJ2-1
size: many
D: .

DNA: TGTGCCAGTAGTATGGACAAGGAGGGTCCCTCTGGAAACACCATATATTTT
CDR3: CASSMDKEGPSGNTIYF
V: TRBV19
J: TRBJ1-3
size: many
D: .

DNA: TGTGCCAGCAGTTACAGTTCCACAAACACCGGGGAGCTGTTTTTT
CDR3: CASSYSSTNTGELFF
V: TRBV6-2/TRBV6-3
J: TRBJ2-2
size: few
D: .

DNA: TGTGCCAGCAGTAGATCCGGGACAGGGGTTTTCTATGAGCAGTTCTTC
CDR3: CASSRSGTGVFYEQFF
V: TRBV6-1
J: TRBJ2-1
size: many
D: TRBD1

DNA: TGTGCCAGCACCGAGGGTTTTTCCTACGAGCAGTACTTC
CDR3: CASTEGFSYEQYF
V: TRBV6-1
J: TRBJ2-7
size: many
D: .

DNA: TGCGCCAGCAGCCCGGGGACAGGGTCCACAGATACGCAGTATTTT
CDR3: CASSPGTGSTDTQYF
V: TRBV5-1
J: TRBJ2-3
size: many
D: TRBD1